This section outlines one T cell receptor (beta chain) sequence together with its context. The data stem from a study of blood T cell repertoires in COVID-19. V was pared by 5 bases and J by 7 bases, with 6 bases of the junction left unmatched. CDR1 and CDR2 from the germline V gene are MNHEY and SMNVEV (reference sequence). The CDR3 consists of 14 residues. Profiling relied on immunoSEQ multiplex PCR, and the TCRdb table lists in-frame clones only, not all of them. The repertoire holds under 200,000 clones, with around 90% as singletons. The receptor comes from a man in his fifties with acute or convalescent COVID-19. The chain has TRBV27 and TRBJ2-5; 11 nucleotides match TRBD2. Sequencing was performed on peripheral blood. CDR3 in DNA: TGTGCCAGCAGTCTTAGCGGGAGGGAGCGGACCCAGTACTTC. Translating gives CASSLSGRERTQYF.